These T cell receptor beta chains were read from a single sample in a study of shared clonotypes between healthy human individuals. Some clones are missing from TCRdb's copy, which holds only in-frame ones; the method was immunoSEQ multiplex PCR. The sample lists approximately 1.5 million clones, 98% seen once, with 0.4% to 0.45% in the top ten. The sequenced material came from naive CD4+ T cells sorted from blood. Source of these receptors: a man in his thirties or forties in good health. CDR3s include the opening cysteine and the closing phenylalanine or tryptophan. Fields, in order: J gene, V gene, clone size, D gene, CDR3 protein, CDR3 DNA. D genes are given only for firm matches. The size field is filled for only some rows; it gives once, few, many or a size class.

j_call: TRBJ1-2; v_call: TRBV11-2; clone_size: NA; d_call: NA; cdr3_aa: CASSSFRWTPGGDGYTF; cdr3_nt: TGTGCCAGCAGCTCATTCCGGTGGACCCCTGGGGGGGATGGCTACACCTTC
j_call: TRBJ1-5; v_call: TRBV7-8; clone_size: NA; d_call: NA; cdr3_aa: CASSWGHNQPQHF; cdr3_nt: TGTGCCAGCAGCTGGGGGCACAATCAGCCCCAGCATTTT
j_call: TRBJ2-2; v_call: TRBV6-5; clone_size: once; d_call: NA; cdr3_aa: CASSYVPLNTGELFF; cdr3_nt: TGTGCCAGCAGTTACGTACCGTTGAACACCGGGGAGCTGTTTTTT
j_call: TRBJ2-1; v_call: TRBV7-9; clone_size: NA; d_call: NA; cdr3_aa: CASSPDRRYNEQFF; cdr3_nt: TGTGCCAGCAGCCCGGACCGGCGGTACAATGAGCAGTTCTTC
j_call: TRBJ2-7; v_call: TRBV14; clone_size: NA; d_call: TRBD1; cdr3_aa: CASSQNNRGLRYEQYF; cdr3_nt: TGTGCCAGCAGCCAAAATAACAGGGGGCTCCGCTACGAGCAGTACTTC
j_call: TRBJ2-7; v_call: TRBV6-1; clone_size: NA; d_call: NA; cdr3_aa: CASSVEASYEQYF; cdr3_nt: TGTGCCAGCAGTGTAGAGGCTTCCTACGAGCAGTACTTC
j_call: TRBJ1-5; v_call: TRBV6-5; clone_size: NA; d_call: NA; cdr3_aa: CASSDSNSNQPQHF; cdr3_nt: TGTGCCAGCAGCGACAGCAATAGCAATCAGCCCCAGCATTTT
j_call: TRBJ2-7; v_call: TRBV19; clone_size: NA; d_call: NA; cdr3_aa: CASSDQGLFFVEQYF; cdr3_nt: TGTGCCAGTAGTGATCAGGGCCTCTTCTTTGTCGAGCAGTACTTC
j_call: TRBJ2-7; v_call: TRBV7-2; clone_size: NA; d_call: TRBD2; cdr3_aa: CASSFQAPLAGGIDEQYF; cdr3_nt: TGTGCCAGCAGTTTTCAAGCGCCACTAGCGGGAGGTATCGACGAGCAGTACTTC
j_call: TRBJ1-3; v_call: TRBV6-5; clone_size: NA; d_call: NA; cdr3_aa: CASSYSGQTGNTIYF; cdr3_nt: TGTGCCAGCAGTTACTCCGGGCAAACTGGAAACACCATATATTTT
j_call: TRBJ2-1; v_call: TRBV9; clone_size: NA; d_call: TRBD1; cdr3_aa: CASSVGTGGTYNEQFF; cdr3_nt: TGTGCCAGCAGCGTGGGGACAGGGGGTACCTACAATGAGCAGTTCTTC
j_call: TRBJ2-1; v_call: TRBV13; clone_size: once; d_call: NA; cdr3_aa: CASSLVLGGQFF; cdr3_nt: TGTGCCAGCAGCTTAGTTTTGGGTGGGCAGTTCTTC
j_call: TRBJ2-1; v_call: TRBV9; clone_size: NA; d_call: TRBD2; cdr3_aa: CASSLGGLAAYNEQFF; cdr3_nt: TGTGCCAGCAGCCTGGGGGGACTAGCGGCGTACAATGAGCAGTTCTTC
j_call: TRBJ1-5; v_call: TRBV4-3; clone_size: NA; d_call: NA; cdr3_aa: CASSQGPGTEICNQPQHF; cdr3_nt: TGCGCCAGCAGCCAAGGACCCGGGACTGAAATATGCAATCAGCCCCAGCATTTT
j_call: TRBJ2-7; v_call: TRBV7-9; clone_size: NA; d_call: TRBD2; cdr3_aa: CASSLEASGRLGQYF; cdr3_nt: TGTGCCAGCAGCTTAGAAGCTAGCGGGAGATTGGGGCAGTACTTC
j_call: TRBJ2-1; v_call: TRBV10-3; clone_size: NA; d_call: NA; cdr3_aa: CAISESTPSPLF; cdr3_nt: TGTGCCATCAGTGAGTCGACCCCCAGCCCGCTCTTC
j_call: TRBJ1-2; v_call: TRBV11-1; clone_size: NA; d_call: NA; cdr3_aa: CASSRPSSHGYTF; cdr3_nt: TGTGCCAGCAGCCGACCGAGTTCCCATGGCTACACCTTC
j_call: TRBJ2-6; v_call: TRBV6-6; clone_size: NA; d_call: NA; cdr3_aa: CASSLNGANVLTF; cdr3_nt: TGTGCCAGCAGCCTGAATGGGGCCAACGTCCTGACTTTC
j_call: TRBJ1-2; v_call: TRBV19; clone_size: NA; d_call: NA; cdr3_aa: CASSIRDRYGYTF; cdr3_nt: TGTGCCAGTAGTATACGCGATCGCTATGGCTACACCTTC
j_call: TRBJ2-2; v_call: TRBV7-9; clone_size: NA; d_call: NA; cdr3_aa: CASTKGVLGATGELFF; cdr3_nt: TGTGCCAGCACCAAAGGAGTACTGGGGGCAACCGGGGAGCTGTTTTTT
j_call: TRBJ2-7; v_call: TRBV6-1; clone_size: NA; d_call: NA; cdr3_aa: CASWGVSAHEQYF; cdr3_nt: TGTGCCAGCTGGGGGGTGAGCGCCCACGAGCAGTACTTC
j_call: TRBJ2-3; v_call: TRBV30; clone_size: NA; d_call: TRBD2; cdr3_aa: CARGTSGIADTQYF; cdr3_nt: TGTGCCCGGGGGACTAGCGGGATTGCAGATACGCAGTATTTT
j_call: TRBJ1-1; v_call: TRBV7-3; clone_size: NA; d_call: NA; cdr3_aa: CASSSGPTRVNTEAFF; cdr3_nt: TGTGCCAGCAGCTCCGGACCGACTCGTGTGAACACTGAAGCTTTCTTT
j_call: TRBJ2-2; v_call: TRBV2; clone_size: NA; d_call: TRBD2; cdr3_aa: CASSEGLAGGPRTGELFF; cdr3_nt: TGTGCCAGCAGTGAGGGACTAGCGGGAGGGCCGAGGACCGGGGAGCTGTTTTTT
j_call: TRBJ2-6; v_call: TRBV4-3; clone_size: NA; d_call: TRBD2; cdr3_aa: CASSLAGGGNSGANVLTF; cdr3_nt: TGCGCCAGCAGCCTAGCGGGGGGAGGCAACTCTGGGGCCAACGTCCTGACTTTC
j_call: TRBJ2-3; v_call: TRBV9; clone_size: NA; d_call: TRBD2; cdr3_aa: CASSVELAGVTDTQYF; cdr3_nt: TGTGCCAGCAGCGTTGAACTAGCGGGGGTCACAGATACGCAGTATTTT
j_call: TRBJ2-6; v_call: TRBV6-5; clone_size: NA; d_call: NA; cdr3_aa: CASSYSGLSGANVLTF; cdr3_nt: TGTGCCAGCAGTTACTCAGGGCTCTCTGGGGCCAACGTCCTGACTTTC
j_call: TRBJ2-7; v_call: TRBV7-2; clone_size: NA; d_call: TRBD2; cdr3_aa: CASSHGSGSFNEQYF; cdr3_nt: TGTGCCAGCAGCCACGGTAGCGGGAGTTTCAACGAGCAGTACTTC
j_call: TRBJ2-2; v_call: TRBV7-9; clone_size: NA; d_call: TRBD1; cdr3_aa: CASSLAGGITVGELFF; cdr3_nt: TGTGCCAGCAGCTTGGCAGGGGGCATCACGGTCGGGGAGCTGTTTTTT
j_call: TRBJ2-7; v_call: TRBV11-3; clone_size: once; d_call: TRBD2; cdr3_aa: CASSPGGTSGTNPYEQYF; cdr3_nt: TGTGCCAGCAGCCCAGGGGGGACTAGCGGGACCAACCCCTACGAGCAGTACTTC
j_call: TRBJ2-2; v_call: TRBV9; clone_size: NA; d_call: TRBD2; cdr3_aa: CASSGGGLAGGATGELFF; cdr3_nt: TGTGCCAGCAGCGGCGGGGGACTAGCGGGAGGGGCCACCGGGGAGCTGTTTTTT
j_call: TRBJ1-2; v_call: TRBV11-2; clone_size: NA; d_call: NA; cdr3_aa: CASSLDWEGNRGGYTF; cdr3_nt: TGTGCCAGCAGCTTAGATTGGGAGGGGAACCGAGGAGGCTACACCTTC
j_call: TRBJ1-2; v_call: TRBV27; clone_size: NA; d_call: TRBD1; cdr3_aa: CASRQGAGGYTF; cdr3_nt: TGTGCCAGCCGACAGGGGGCCGGTGGCTACACCTTC
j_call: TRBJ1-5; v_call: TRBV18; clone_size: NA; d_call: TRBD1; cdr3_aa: CASSYDRQGGGQPQHF; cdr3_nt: TGTGCCAGCTCCTACGATCGACAGGGCGGGGGTCAGCCCCAGCATTTT
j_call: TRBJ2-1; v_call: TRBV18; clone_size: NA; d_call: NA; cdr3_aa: CASSQVSNEQFF; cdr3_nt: TGTGCCAGCTCGCAGGTTAGCAATGAGCAGTTCTTC
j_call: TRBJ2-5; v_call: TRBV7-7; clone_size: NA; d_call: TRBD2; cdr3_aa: CASRQGLAGGETQYF; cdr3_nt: TGTGCTAGCAGGCAGGGACTAGCGGGAGGAGAGACCCAGTACTTC
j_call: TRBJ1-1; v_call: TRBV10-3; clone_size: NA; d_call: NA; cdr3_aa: CAISALLGPGDTEAFF; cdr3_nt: TGTGCCATCAGTGCCCTTTTAGGACCTGGGGACACTGAAGCTTTCTTT
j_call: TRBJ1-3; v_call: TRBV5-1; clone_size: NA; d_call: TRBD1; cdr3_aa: CASSIMGQRSGNTIYF; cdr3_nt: TGCGCCAGCAGTATAATGGGACAGCGCTCTGGAAACACCATATATTTT
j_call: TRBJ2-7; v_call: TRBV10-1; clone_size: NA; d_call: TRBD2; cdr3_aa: CASSRSAGAHEQYF; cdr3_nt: TGCGCCAGCAGTCGGTCTGCGGGAGCCCACGAGCAGTACTTC
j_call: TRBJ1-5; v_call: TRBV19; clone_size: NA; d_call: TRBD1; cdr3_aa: CASRDRANQPQHF; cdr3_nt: TGTGCCAGTAGAGACAGGGCAAATCAGCCCCAGCATTTT
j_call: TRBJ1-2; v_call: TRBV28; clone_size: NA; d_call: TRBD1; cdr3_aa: CASRNLAQGGYGYTF; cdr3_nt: TGTGCCAGCAGAAACTTAGCCCAGGGGGGCTATGGCTACACCTTC